This T cell receptor (beta chain) was observed in a study of cytomegalovirus exposure and HLA in healthy donors. Study-wide results and caveats: The tendency of first-cohort TCR clusters to co-occur in the 100 to 150 validation repertoires emerged from a later analysis.

CDR3 length: 15 amino acids. In germline, CDR1 is SGHRS, CDR2 YFSETQ. Trimming at V came to 7 bases and at J to 2 bases, leaving 6 bases not matched to a gene. In the case of this clone: Its antigen is not identified.

Generated by immunoSEQ multiplex PCR, the TCRdb table keeps only in-frame clones and is missing some. The sample consists of about 160,000 clones, 70% to 90% of them appearing once. V and J are TRBV5-1 and TRBJ2-5, with 12 nucleotides matching TRBD2. This TCR came from a woman in her 30s in good health and CMV-seronegative. The sequenced sample was PBMCs. In DNA, the CDR3 is TGCGCCAGCTCGACTAGCGGGAGACCTCAAGAGACCCAGTACTTC. Encoded protein: CASSTSGRPQETQYF. The variable domain in full, with the rest retrieved from reference TRBV5-1 and TRBJ2-5, is KAGVTQTPRYLIKTRGQQVTLSCSPISGHRSVSWYQQTPGQGLQFLFEYFSETQRNKGNFPGRFSGRQFSNSRSEMNVSTLELGDSALYLCASSTSGRPQETQYFGPGTRLLVL.